The 17 T cell receptor beta chains below were found in one sample sequenced in a study of T cells expressing NK-cell markers. TCRdb reanalyzed the 5' RACE reads, giving one entry per CDR3 protein sequence and no DNA. This specimen shows hundreds of thousands of distinct CDR3 sequences; the ten leading clones hold about 4.2%. Specimen: blood T cells: a sorted CD56 or NKG2C T cell subset, CD4+ or CD8+ T cells, or bulk PBMC T cells (not recorded which). All receptors come from a woman between 18 and 70 years old in good health.

The rearrangement joins TRBV3-1 to TRBJ2-7. The germline V gene encodes CDR1 LGHDT and CDR2 YNNKEL (reference sequence). The CDR3 spans 14 residues. CDR3 residues: CASSHGLLSYEQYF.

J is TRBJ2-1 and V is TRBV7-2; the TCRdb call, TRBD2, lacks DNA for checking. The CDR3 loop spans 16 amino acids. From germline, CDR1 is SGHTA and CDR2 FQGNSA. CDR3 sequence reads: CASSSPGLAGLNEQFF. The whole variable domain, filled in from reference TRBV7-2 and TRBJ2-1, reads GAGVSQSPSNKVTEKGKDVELRCDPISGHTALYWYRQSLGQGLEFLIYFQGNSAPDKSGLPSDRFSAERTGGSVSTLTIQRTQQEDSAVYLCASSSPGLAGLNEQFFGPGTRLTVL.

V gene TRBV5-6 combines with J gene TRBJ2-6. The germline V gene has CDR1 SGHDT and CDR2 YYEEEE. The CDR3 contains 16 residues. CDR3 loop: CASSPYGRSGANVLTF.

This chain connects TRBV5-1 to TRBJ2-5. CDR1 is SGHRS and CDR2 is YFSETQ in the germline V gene. CDR3 length: 14 amino acids. The CDR3 reads CASTVGQMRETQYF.

The chain has TRBV20-1 and TRBJ2-3; TCRdb calls TRBD2, which cannot be checked without DNA. The CDR3 covers 18 residues. Germline loops: CDR1 DFQATT, CDR2 SNEGSKA (reference sequence). The CDR3 here is CSASAGLGREGLTDTQYF.

This chain uses TRBV7-8 with TRBJ2-1; TCRdb's D call of TRBD2 is untestable without DNA. Germline V gene data show CDR1 as SGHVS and CDR2 as FQNEAQ. CDR3 length: 16 residues. The CDR3 region is CASSFRSGGVYNEQFF.

V gene TRBV29-1 combines with J gene TRBJ1-1; with no DNA, the TCRdb D assignment of TRBD1 cannot be verified. The CDR3 has 14 residues. The germline V gene has CDR1 SQVTM and CDR2 ANQGSEA. CDR3: CSVVTGRKETEAFF.

The chain uses TRBV28 and TRBJ2-7; TCRdb calls TRBD1, which cannot be checked without DNA. The length of the CDR3 is 15 residues. Germline CDR1 and CDR2: MDHEN and SYDVKM. CDR3 region: CASSSRTPLAYEQYF.

The rearrangement uses TRBV7-2 and TRBJ2-5; as DNA is missing, the TRBD1 call by TCRdb cannot be tested. The CDR3 covers 14 residues. CDR1 and CDR2 (germline): SGHTA, FQGNSA. The CDR3 protein is CASSLTGLEETQYF.

This chain joins TRBV7-3 and TRBJ2-1; the TRBD2 assignment by TCRdb is unverifiable without DNA. The germline gives CDR1 SGHTA, CDR2 FQGTGA. The CDR3 covers 15 residues. CDR3 region: CASSLSLAVYNEQFF.

This chain connects TRBV19 to TRBJ2-3; the D call of TRBD2 rests on TCRdb alone, since no DNA is present to check it. CDR3 length: 12 residues. CDR1 is LNHDA and CDR2 is SQIVND in the germline V gene (reference sequence). The CDR3 sequence is CASTLSGDTQYF.

The chain employs TRBV30 and TRBJ2-5; TCRdb picks TRBD1, but there is no DNA to check that call. The CDR3 is 15 residues long. CDR1 GTSNPN and CDR2 SVGIG come from the germline V gene (reference sequence). CDR3 amino acids: CAWSVRDTSLKTQYF.

This rearrangement joins TRBV6-5 to TRBJ1-2. The CDR3 consists of 16 residues. Per the germline V gene, CDR1 is MNHEY and CDR2 is SVGAGI. The CDR3 region is CASSYSAGSFNYGYTF.

The chain joins TRBV12-3 or TRBV12-4 to TRBJ2-5; the TRBD1 assignment by TCRdb is unverifiable without DNA. The CDR3 has 12 residues. This CDR3 reads CASSPRTETQYF.

The V and J genes are TRBV19 and TRBJ2-4; no DNA is available, so the TRBD1 call from TCRdb remains unchecked. Germline CDR1 reads LNHDA; CDR2 reads SQIVND (reference sequence). The CDR3 is 14 residues long. CDR3 sequence reads: CASRAAGAKNIQYF.

The chain recombines TRBV12-3 or TRBV12-4 with TRBJ1-5; TCRdb names TRBD1, which stays unverified in the absence of DNA. The CDR3 totals 16 residues. The CDR3 reads CASSLETGGLCQPQHF.

The chain's CDR3 is CASSPSSPGAHNEQFF. The chain is built from TRBV12-3 or TRBV12-4 and TRBJ2-1; checking the TCRdb D call of TRBD1 is not possible without DNA. There are 16 residues in the CDR3.